The 28 T cell receptor beta chains presented below share a single source sample, sequenced in a study of radiotherapy plus CTLA-4 blockade in lung cancer. The data were produced by immunoSEQ multiplex PCR, yet TCRdb's version contains in-frame clones alone and is incomplete. The top ten hold 4.5% to 6% of the sample, which has approximately 99,000 clones, about 91% seen once. Sequencing was performed on peripheral blood, taken from a patient treated with radiotherapy plus ipilimumab. The source is a human donor with non-small cell lung cancer that progressed on radiotherapy plus ipilimumab.

Comments on this clone: Other DNA sequences in the sample encode the same CDR3. This chain joins TRBV5-1 and TRBJ2-1; D is undetermined. The V end was cut by 1 base, the J end by 8 bases, with 7 bases between. The CDR3 has 12 amino acids. CDR1 is SGHRS and CDR2 is YFSETQ in the germline V gene. The CDR3, as DNA: TGCGCCAGCAGCTTGCCTTCTTATGAGCAGTTCTTC. Its translation is CASSLPSYEQFF.

The chain uses TRBV25-1 and TRBJ2-2, with D uncertain. V lost 6 bases to trimming and J lost 0 bases, with 14 bases between them. CDR3 length: 16 residues. The germline V gene encodes CDR1 MGHDK and CDR2 SYGVNS. The DNA of the CDR3 is TGTGCCAGCAGCGCGACCCACTCGGCGAACACCGGGGAGCTGTTTTTT. Residues: CASSATHSANTGELFF.

The chain is built from TRBV19 and TRBJ2-1; TRBD1 might be the D (5 bases). Germline CDR1 LNHDA, CDR2 SQIVND (reference sequence). This CDR3 is 11 amino acids long. With 5 bases removed from V and 13 bases from J, the gap between germline ends came to 12 bases. The DNA for the CDR3 is TGTGCCAGTAGTCAATTGACAGAACAGTTCTTC. Translated: CASSQLTEQFF.

J is TRBJ1-1 and V is TRBV19, with D possibly being TRBD1 (5 bases). The CDR3 runs 17 residues. CDR1 and CDR2 (germline): LNHDA, SQIVND (reference sequence). V lost 7 bases and J 1 base, leaving 22 bases between the germline ends. The CDR3: CASKPSLGGGRNTEAFF. In DNA form, the CDR3 reads TGTGCCAGTAAGCCCTCACTCGGGGGAGGACGGAACACTGAAGCTTTCTTT. Complete variable domain (other parts from reference TRBV19 and TRBJ1-1): DGGITQSPKYLFRKEGQNVTLSCEQNLNHDAMYWYRQDPGQGLRLIYYSQIVNDFQKGDIAEGYSVSREKKESFPLTVTSAQKNPTAFYLCASKPSLGGGRNTEAFFGQGTRLTVV.

This CDR3 is CASSRTGTQRDTEAFF. The CDR3 bases are TGTGCCAGCAGCCGAACCGGGACACAGAGGGACACTGAAGCTTTCTTT. The chain uses TRBV14 and TRBJ1-1, with D maybe TRBD1 (6 bases). Germline V gene data show CDR1 as SGHDN and CDR2 as FVKESK. The CDR3 totals 16 residues. Trimming cost V 4 bases and J 3 bases, with 18 bases left between them.

V gene TRBV20-1 combines with J gene TRBJ2-5; D remains ambiguous. Trimming took off 0 bases at V and 4 bases at J, with 3 bases between the two ends. Germline loops: CDR1 DFQATT, CDR2 SNEGSKA (reference sequence). The CDR3 contains 11 residues. The CDR3 is CSARDRETQYF. For the CDR3, the DNA is TGCAGTGCTAGAGATCGAGAGACCCAGTACTTC.

This clone was counted a single time. This chain joins TRBV11-2 and TRBJ2-7; 14 bases are a match to TRBD2. V shed 5 bases and J 6 bases; nucleotides not matched to a gene: 6. The CDR3 has 15 residues. Germline CDR1 SGHAT, CDR2 FQNNGV. The CDR3 nucleotides read TGTGCCAGCAGCCGACTAGCGGGAGGGCCAGGCGAGCAGTACTTC. This encodes CASSRLAGGPGEQYF.

The rearrangement links TRBV19 to TRBJ2-2; D call uncertain. V was pared by 6 bases and J by 7 bases, with 9 bases between. The V gene's germline CDR1 is LNHDA and CDR2 SQIVND (reference sequence). This CDR3 has 12 amino acids. For the CDR3, the DNA is TGTGCCAGTAGCTCCAGCTACGGGGAGCTGTTTTTT. Translating gives CASSSSYGELFF.

The V and J genes are TRBV4-1 and TRBJ1-5, with TRBD1 as a possible D gene (5 bases). From germline, CDR1 is MGHRA and CDR2 YSYEKL. This CDR3 is built from 17 residues. The V and J ends lost 4 bases and 1 base respectively, with 17 bases between them. The DNA of the CDR3 is TGCGCCAGCAGCCCCCCCCGGGGGGGAGGGAGCAATCAGCCCCAGCATTTT. This codes for CASSPPRGGGSNQPQHF.

The CDR3 DNA reads as TGTGCCTGGAGTTTCGGCGGGAGGGCCACAGATACGCAGTATTTT. Translated, it gives CAWSFGGRATDTQYF. The gene calls are TRBV30 and TRBJ2-3; the match to TRBD2 covers 9 bases. Germline V gene data show CDR1 as GTSNPN and CDR2 as SVGIG (reference sequence). This CDR3 region has 15 residues. The trim removed 2 bases at V and 2 bases at J, leaving 5 bases unmatched.

DNA of the CDR3: TGTGCCAGCAGCTTATTAGGCGGGAGTTACGAGCAGTACTTC. This codes for CASSLLGGSYEQYF. V usage is TRBV11-3 and J usage is TRBJ2-7, with 7 bases identical to TRBD2. This CDR3 is built from 14 residues. V lost 2 bases and J lost 4; bases outside the gene matches: 5. Germline values: CDR1 SGHNT, CDR2 YENEEA. Looking up the rest from reference TRBV11-3 and TRBJ2-7 gives the full variable domain: EAGVVQSPRYKIIEKKQPVAFWCNPISGHNTLYWYLQNLGQGPELLIRYENEEAVDDSQLPKDRFSAERLKGVDSTLKIQPAELGDSAVYLCASSLLGGSYEQYFGPGTRLTVT.

This clone has a single count. The rearrangement links TRBV19 to TRBJ1-2, with TRBD1 matching over 9 bases. V shed 1 base, J shed 6 bases, and the junction held 9 bases outside the gene matches. Germline-derived CDR1 and CDR2 are LNHDA and SQIVND (reference sequence). The CDR3 is made up of 16 amino acids. CDR3 sequence reads: CASSIAPGQGFHGYTF. Written as DNA, the CDR3 is TGTGCCAGTAGTATAGCCCCGGGACAGGGATTTCATGGCTACACCTTC.

The chain joins TRBV19 to TRBJ2-7; the D gene is possibly TRBD2 (7 bases). Trimming left V 10 bases short and J 3 bases short, with 22 bases between. The CDR3 runs 15 residues. The V gene's germline CDR1 is LNHDA and CDR2 SQIVND (reference sequence). The CDR3 DNA reads TGTGCCACCCTGCCCCCGGGGGGCAGAGTCTACGAGCAGTACTTC. Translated: CATLPPGGRVYEQYF.

This chain links TRBV6-6 with TRBJ2-7, with 8 bases matching TRBD2. The J segment lost 2 bases and the V segment lost 6 bases, leaving 9 bases of the junction unmatched. Germline V gene sequence: CDR1 MNHNY, CDR2 SVGAGI (reference sequence). This CDR3 has 15 amino acids. The CDR3: CASSPSREAPYEQYF. The DNA of the CDR3 is TGTGCCAGCAGCCCCTCGCGGGAGGCCCCCTACGAGCAGTACTTC.

This rearrangement joins TRBV5-1 to TRBJ2-7; TRBD2 aligns across 8 bases. The J segment lost 3 bases and the V segment lost 3 bases, leaving 11 bases of the junction unmatched. The CDR3 length is 16 residues. Germline CDR1 is SGHRS and CDR2 is YFSETQ. CDR3 bases: TGCGCCAGCAGCTGGGGCCCGGGGGGGTCTTACTACGAGCAGTACTTC. Protein sequence: CASSWGPGGSYYEQYF.

J is TRBJ2-7 and V is TRBV5-4; the match to TRBD2 covers 9 bases. This CDR3 has 15 amino acids. V lost 2 bases and J lost 6; bases outside the gene matches: 9. In germline, CDR1 is SGHNT, CDR2 YYREEE (reference sequence). The CDR3 reads CASSFPLAGAREQYF. The CDR3 DNA follows: TGTGCCAGCAGCTTCCCCTTAGCGGGAGCCCGCGAGCAGTACTTC. Variable domain in full (rest from reference TRBV5-4 and TRBJ2-7): ETGVTQSPTHLIKTRGQQVTLRCSSQSGHNTVSWYQQALGQGPQFIFQYYREEENGRGNFPPRFSGLQFPNYSSELNVNALELDDSALYLCASSFPLAGAREQYFGPGTRLTVT.

The chain employs TRBV7-9 and TRBJ1-2; the D is unclear. V was trimmed by 4 bases and J by 7 bases, leaving 16 bases between them. CDR1 and CDR2 from the germline V gene are SEHNR and FQNEAQ (reference sequence). The CDR3 covers 14 residues. DNA of the CDR3: TGTGCCAGCAGCTCTCGGCCAGGTTGGTTTGGCTACACCTTC. Translating gives CASSSRPGWFGYTF. Full variable domain (missing parts from reference TRBV7-9 and TRBJ1-2): DTGVSQNPRHKITKRGQNVTFRCDPISEHNRLYWYRQTLGQGPEFLTYFQNEAQLEKSRLLSDRFSAERPKGSFSTLEIQRTEQGDSAMYLCASSSRPGWFGYTFGSGTRLTVV.

A few counts support this clone. This chain uses TRBV2 with TRBJ2-4; perhaps D is TRBD1 or TRBD2 (5 bases each). Trimming took 4 bases from V and 4 from J, leaving 11 bases between them. The CDR3 runs to 14 residues. The V gene's germline CDR1 is SNHLY and CDR2 FYNNEI. CDR3 sequence: CASSALGGKNIQYF. CDR3 in DNA: TGTGCCAGCAGTGCCCTTGGGGGAAAAAACATTCAGTACTTC.

The chain employs TRBV7-8 and TRBJ1-5, with TRBD1 as a possible D gene (6 bases). This CDR3 is 16 amino acids long. V was clipped by 5 bases and J by 3 bases, with 17 bases between them. CDR1 and CDR2 (germline): SGHVS, FQNEAQ. CDR3 bases: TGTGCCAGCAGCCCAGTTTGGGGGGCTTTCAATCAGCCCCAGCATTTT. Amino acid sequence: CASSPVWGAFNQPQHF.

This clone came up once. This chain uses TRBV9 with TRBJ2-3; 7 bases are shared with TRBD2. Germline assignment: CDR1 SGDLS and CDR2 YYNGEE. The junction had 3 bases not matched to a gene; V was cut back by 0 bases and J by 2 bases. The length of the CDR3 is 15 residues. In DNA form, the CDR3 reads TGTGCCAGCAGCGTAGGTGCGGGAGTCACAGATACGCAGTATTTT. It is translated as CASSVGAGVTDTQYF.

The chain couples TRBV9 to TRBJ2-2; 7 positions agree with TRBD2. The CDR3 totals 15 residues. V gave up 1 base and J gave up 3 bases; unmatched junction bases: 3. CDR1 SGDLS and CDR2 YYNGEE come from the germline V gene. The CDR3 DNA reads as TGTGCCAGCAGCGTAACTAGCGCTGACACCGGGGAGCTGTTTTTT. Its protein product is CASSVTSADTGELFF.

There are a few counts of this clone. This chain's CDR3 is CAWTSGNYGYTF. The CDR3 DNA reads as TGTGCCTGGACATCGGGGAACTATGGCTACACCTTC. The chain uses TRBV30 and TRBJ1-2; D gene unclear. Germline CDR1 GTSNPN, CDR2 SVGIG (reference sequence). The CDR3 consists of 12 residues. V lost 4 bases to trimming and J lost 2 bases, with 8 bases between them.

J is TRBJ2-3 and V is TRBV15, with D hard to call. V was trimmed by 5 bases and J by 2 bases, leaving 11 bases between them. Germline CDR1 and CDR2: LNHNV and YYDKDF (reference sequence). This CDR3 has 14 residues. The CDR3, as DNA: TGTGCCACCAGCGCCCTAGACTCCACAGATACGCAGTATTTT. Its translation: CATSALDSTDTQYF.

This chain joins TRBV6-1 and TRBJ1-5, with D hard to call. In germline, CDR1 is MNHNS, CDR2 SASEGT. The V gene lost 7 bases and the J gene lost 2 bases, with 9 bases spanning the gap. This CDR3 is built from 13 residues. The CDR3 is CASIQTGNQPQHF. The CDR3 DNA reads as TGTGCCAGCATACAGACCGGCAATCAGCCCCAGCATTTT.

The rearrangement links TRBV6-1 to TRBJ1-3; no clear D. Germline V gene data show CDR1 as MNHNS and CDR2 as SASEGT. Between the trimmed V and J ends, which lost 6 bases and 0 bases, there was a span of 9 bases. CDR3 size: 14 residues. The CDR3 nucleotides are TGTGCCAGCAGGACCGGGTCCTCTGGAAACACCATATATTTT. It yields the protein CASRTGSSGNTIYF.

The CDR3 DNA follows: TGCGCCAGCAGCCAAACGATCGTACGCTACGAGCAGTACTTC. It specifies CASSQTIVRYEQYF. The chain carries TRBV4-1 and TRBJ2-7; the D is unclear. The V gene lost 2 bases and the J gene lost 3 bases, with 11 bases spanning the gap. Germline CDR1 reads MGHRA; CDR2 reads YSYEKL. The CDR3 has 14 residues.

The genes are TRBV7-9 and TRBJ2-7; 7 bases align to TRBD1. Trimming cost V 5 bases and J 2 bases; bases outside gene matches: 9. Germline values: CDR1 SEHNR, CDR2 FQNEAQ (reference sequence). The CDR3 sequence is 15 residues long. This CDR3 reads CASSQRTGQTYEQYF. In DNA, the CDR3 is TGTGCCAGCAGCCAGAGGACAGGACAAACCTACGAGCAGTACTTC. The full variable domain, with the rest looked up from reference TRBV7-9 and TRBJ2-7, is DTGVSQNPRHKITKRGQNVTFRCDPISEHNRLYWYRQTLGQGPEFLTYFQNEAQLEKSRLLSDRFSAERPKGSFSTLEIQRTEQGDSAMYLCASSQRTGQTYEQYFGPGTRLTVT.

V usage is TRBV5-4 and J usage is TRBJ2-7, with 7 bases lining up with TRBD1. Germline V gives CDR1 SGHNT, CDR2 YYREEE (reference sequence). The CDR3 extends over 14 amino acids. V was pared by 0 bases and J by 6 bases, with 6 bases of the junction left unmatched. Written as DNA, the CDR3 is TGTGCCAGCAGCTTGGCAGGGTGGACAGGCGAGCAGTACTTC. Protein: CASSLAGWTGEQYF.